One sample yielded the 25 T cell receptor beta chains listed below, sequenced in a study of glioma-infiltrating T cells after dendritic cell vaccination. Repertoires were generated with immunoSEQ multiplex PCR, while TCRdb's copy carries only in-frame clones and drops some. The data hold 90,000 to 100,000 clones, with 75% to 85% observed a single time. Sequenced material: blood, taken before dendritic cell vaccination. These receptors were taken from a human donor with glioblastoma.

The chain is built from TRBV15 and TRBJ2-1; D ambiguous. Trimming stripped 1 base from V and 8 bases from J, with 15 bases between. Germline V gene data show CDR1 as LNHNV and CDR2 as YYDKDF (reference sequence). There are 15 residues in the CDR3. The CDR3 loop reads CATSRGPIVAHEQFF. CDR3 DNA sequence: TGTGCCACCAGCAGAGGTCCTATCGTAGCCCATGAGCAGTTCTTC. The full variable domain, its missing parts supplied by reference TRBV15 and TRBJ2-1, is DAMVIQNPRYQVTQFGKPVTLSCSQTLNHNVMYWYQQKSSQAPKLLFHYYDKDFNNEADTPDNFQSRRPNTSFCFLDIRSPGLGDTAMYLCATSRGPIVAHEQFFGPGTRLTVL.

The CDR3 nucleotides read TGCGCCAGCAGCAGGACTAGCGGGAGCTCTAGTCACGATGAGCAGTTCTTC. Translated: CASSRTSGSSSHDEQFF. This chain links TRBV5-1 with TRBJ2-1, with 13 nucleotides matching TRBD2. Germline V gene lookup returns CDR1 SGHRS and CDR2 YFSETQ. The trim removed 4 bases at V and 8 bases at J, leaving 12 bases unmatched. The CDR3 length is 17 residues.

The CDR3: CASSVLAGIHNEQFF. The DNA of the CDR3 is TGTGCCAGCAGCGTACTAGCGGGCATCCACAATGAGCAGTTCTTC. V gene TRBV6-5 combines with J gene TRBJ2-1, with 9 bases lining up with TRBD2. The ends lost 6 bases at V and 5 bases at J; junction bases unmatched: 8. Germline V CDR1 and CDR2: MNHEY, SVGAGI. This CDR3 is 15 amino acids long.

This clone was seen only a few times. The chain employs TRBV6-5 and TRBJ2-3; D is undetermined. CDR3 length: 14 residues. Trimming pared 2 bases from V and 7 bases from J, leaving 13 bases between. Germline loops: CDR1 MNHEY, CDR2 SVGAGI. The CDR3 region is CASSYGPAQNTQYF. CDR3 sequence (DNA): TGTGCCAGCAGTTACGGGCCGGCTCAAAATACGCAGTATTTT.

This chain uses TRBV5-6 with TRBJ1-1, with 10 bases that match TRBD1. The germline gives CDR1 SGHDT, CDR2 YYEEEE. With V trimmed by 7 bases and J by 5 bases, 11 bases remained unmatched. The CDR3 sequence is 15 residues long. CDR3 region: CASRWTGGPLTEAFF. The CDR3 DNA sequence: TGTGCCAGCCGATGGACAGGGGGACCACTGACTGAAGCTTTCTTT.

The V call is TRBV28, the J call TRBJ2-7; tentative D call: TRBD2 (6 bases). The CDR3 contains 15 residues. Trimming took 2 bases from V and 3 from J, leaving 14 bases between them. Germline V CDR1 and CDR2: MDHEN, SYDVKM. CDR3 bases: TGTGCCAGCAGTTTAGGGACTTCGCCTCGCTACGAGCAGTACTTC. Its protein product is CASSLGTSPRYEQYF.

Of note for this clone: One junction end does not reproduce the germline sequence, and a read error may be involved. The J gene is TRBJ1-1, the V gene TRBV5-8; the match to TRBD1 covers 7 bases. Germline CDR1 reads SGHTS; CDR2 reads YDEGEE. The CDR3 is 17 amino acids. The CDR3 sequence is CASSQDRAGGENTEAFF. In DNA, the CDR3 is TGCGCCAGCAGCCAAGATAGGGCAGGGGGAGAGAACACTGAAGCTTTCTTT.

The chain employs TRBV7-6 and TRBJ2-5; D is unresolved. Germline V gene data show CDR1 as SGHVS and CDR2 as FNYEAQ. This CDR3 is 14 amino acids long. Between the trimmed V and J ends, which lost 3 bases and 1 base, there was a span of 9 bases. The DNA of the CDR3 is TGTGCCAGCAGCTTTGGTAGCTCCCAAGAGACCCAGTACTTC. Protein: CASSFGSSQETQYF.

Here the CDR3 reads CASSPGLGEKLFF. The DNA for the CDR3 is TGTGCCAGCTCACCAGGGCTGGGTGAAAAACTGTTTTTT. V and J are TRBV18 and TRBJ1-4; D is unresolved. V was shortened by 2 bases and J by 7 bases, with 8 bases between the two germline ends. There are 13 residues in the CDR3. Germline CDR1 is KGHSH and CDR2 is LQKENI.

As DNA, the CDR3 is TGTGCCAGCAGCTTAGCGAGTTACGGAGAGACCCAGTACTTC. Protein sequence: CASSLASYGETQYF. The chain recombines TRBV7-2 with TRBJ2-5; no clear D. The CDR3 sequence is 14 residues long. Per the germline V gene, CDR1 is SGHTA and CDR2 is FQGNSA. The germline V and J ends were trimmed by 0 bases and 4 bases, with 9 bases remaining between them.

The chain recombines TRBV5-6 with TRBJ2-4; 8 nucleotides match TRBD1. There are 16 residues in the CDR3. Germline CDR1 and CDR2: SGHDT and YYEEEE. V lost 2 bases, J lost 2 bases, and 6 bases stayed unmatched. This CDR3 is CASSLGQGGTKNIQYF. CDR3 DNA: TGTGCCAGCAGCTTAGGACAGGGTGGAACCAAAAACATTCAGTACTTC.

The chain recombines TRBV7-3 with TRBJ2-3, with a tentative D call TRBD2 (5 bases). Trimming removed 4 bases from V and 6 bases from J, with 17 bases in between. The germline V gene encodes CDR1 SGHTA and CDR2 FQGTGA. The CDR3 spans 15 residues. For the CDR3, the DNA is TGTGCCAGCAGCTCCACGGGATCCTACATGGATACGCAGTATTTT. Residues: CASSSTGSYMDTQYF.

This clone was seen a single time. This CDR3 is also generated by other DNA sequences in the sample. V gene TRBV5-4 combines with J gene TRBJ2-7; no reliable D call. This CDR3 region has 12 residues. V was trimmed by 0 bases and J by 3 bases, leaving 4 bases between them. In germline, CDR1 is SGHNT, CDR2 YYREEE (reference sequence). CDR3 protein: CASSLDGYEQYF. CDR3 DNA: TGTGCCAGCAGCTTGGACGGCTACGAGCAGTACTTC.

V and J are TRBV6-5 and TRBJ2-3; 7 bases align to TRBD1. V was pared by 0 bases and J by 2 bases, with 5 bases of the junction left unmatched. The CDR3 has 16 amino acids. Per germline, CDR1 MNHEY and CDR2 SVGAGI. This chain's CDR3 is CASSYSSGQITDTQYF. The CDR3 DNA is TGTGCCAGCAGTTACTCTTCGGGACAGATCACAGATACGCAGTATTTT.

The chain uses TRBV29-1 and TRBJ1-2, with TRBD1 matching over 7 bases. Looked up from germline, CDR1 is SQVTM and CDR2 is ANQGSEA. Trimming cost V 4 bases and J 6 bases; bases outside gene matches: 8. The CDR3 consists of 13 residues. CDR3 nucleotide sequence: TGCAGCGTTGTTTTCACAGGGGCTCATGGCTACACCTTC. Its translation is CSVVFTGAHGYTF.

The V call is TRBV7-8, the J call TRBJ2-1, with 10 positions matching TRBD2. With 5 bases clipped from V and 5 bases from J, the junction kept 12 bases outside the gene matches. The V gene's germline CDR1 is SGHVS and CDR2 FQNEAQ. The CDR3 spans 17 residues. CDR3 DNA sequence: TGTGCCAGCAGCCTGGGACCACTAGCGGGGCTTGACAATGAGCAGTTCTTC. Its protein product is CASSLGPLAGLDNEQFF.

The CDR3 bases are TGTGCCAGCACCTCAACACGGGGGCTAGCGGGGCGCAATGAGCAGTTCTTC. Protein sequence: CASTSTRGLAGRNEQFF. This chain uses TRBV28 with TRBJ2-1, with TRBD2 matching over 9 bases. V lost 7 bases, J lost 6 bases, and 16 bases stayed unmatched. This CDR3 region has 17 residues. Per germline, CDR1 MDHEN and CDR2 SYDVKM.

The CDR3 protein is CASSEGLREWNTEAFF. The CDR3 coding sequence is TGTGCCAGCAGTGAAGGCCTCAGGGAATGGAACACTGAAGCTTTCTTT. The J gene is TRBJ1-1, the V gene TRBV2; D possibly corresponds to TRBD1 (5 bases). In germline, CDR1 is SNHLY, CDR2 FYNNEI. The CDR3 extends over 16 amino acids. V lost 1 base, J lost 1 base, and 13 bases lay in between. Using reference TRBV2 and TRBJ1-1 for the parts outside the CDR3, the full variable domain is EPEVTQTPSHQVTQMGQEVILRCVPISNHLYFYWYRQILGQKVEFLVSFYNNEISEKSEIFDDQFSVERPDGSNFTLKIRSTKLEDSAMYFCASSEGLREWNTEAFFGQGTRLTVV.

This chain links TRBV18 with TRBJ1-2, with D possibly being TRBD1 (6 bases). V was clipped by 3 bases and J by 4 bases, with 18 bases between them. The CDR3 is made up of 16 amino acids. In germline, CDR1 is KGHSH, CDR2 LQKENI. CDR3 region: CASSPLPGQTFYGYTF. The CDR3, as DNA: TGTGCCAGCTCACCTCTACCCGGACAGACCTTCTATGGCTACACCTTC.

The chain combines TRBV19 with TRBJ1-5; a weak D match, TRBD1 (5 bases). V was clipped by 1 base and J by 4 bases, with 11 bases between them. This CDR3 spans 15 amino acids. Germline values: CDR1 LNHDA, CDR2 SQIVND (reference sequence). CDR3 bases: TGTGCCAGTAGTATAGCCCGGGGGGAAAATCAGCCCCAGCATTTT. Translating gives CASSIARGENQPQHF.

The V call is TRBV18, the J call TRBJ1-2, with D perhaps matching TRBD1 (6 bases). The length of the CDR3 is 13 residues. CDR1 and CDR2 from the germline V gene are KGHSH and LQKENI. V lost 1 base and J 3 bases, leaving 6 bases between the germline ends. CDR3 DNA sequence: TGTGCCAGCTCACCACAGGGGGACTATGGCTACACCTTC. Protein product: CASSPQGDYGYTF.

The sample holds one count of this clone. The chain joins TRBV28 to TRBJ2-6; a weak D match, TRBD1 (5 bases). This CDR3 comprises 15 residues. Germline CDR1 MDHEN, CDR2 SYDVKM. The V gene lost 3 bases and the J gene lost 2 bases, with 8 bases spanning the gap. CDR3 nucleotide sequence: TGTGCCAGCAGTTTGGACACCCCTGGGGCCAACGTCCTGACTTTC. Residues: CASSLDTPGANVLTF.

This clone was observed a single time. The chain uses TRBV7-9 and TRBJ2-1, with 8 bases that match TRBD2. The CDR3 is 16 amino acids. J was trimmed by 7 bases and V by 2 bases; bases with no gene match: 10. Germline CDR1 and CDR2: SEHNR and FQNEAQ (reference sequence). The CDR3 reads CASSLIPGGPRNEQFF. In DNA, the CDR3 is TGTGCCAGCAGCTTAATCCCGGGAGGGCCGAGAAATGAGCAGTTCTTC.

The gene calls are TRBV7-9 and TRBJ2-1, with 7 positions matching TRBD2. CDR3 length: 15 amino acids. CDR1 and CDR2 from the germline V gene are SEHNR and FQNEAQ (reference sequence). The V segment lost 2 bases and the J segment 7 bases; nucleotides outside the gene matches: 8. CDR3 nucleotides: TGTGCCAGCAGCTTAAGCGGGGCCTCGGTGAATGAGCAGTTCTTC. Amino acids: CASSLSGASVNEQFF.

V and J are TRBV5-1 and TRBJ2-1, with 15 nucleotides matching TRBD2. The V gene end was trimmed by 3 bases and the J gene end by 0 bases; junction bases not matched to a gene: 1. This CDR3 is 17 amino acids long. Germline CDR1 is SGHRS and CDR2 is YFSETQ. The CDR3 DNA reads TGCGCCAGCAGCTGGGGACTAGCGGGAGGCTCCTACAATGAGCAGTTCTTC. Its translation: CASSWGLAGGSYNEQFF.